A single sample gave rise to the 22 T cell receptor beta chains below, sequenced in a study of cytomegalovirus exposure and HLA in healthy donors. In the PCR, 60 Vbeta and 13 Jbeta primers were used. Repertoires were generated with immunoSEQ multiplex PCR, while TCRdb's copy carries only in-frame clones and drops some. The table lists under 250,000 clones, around three quarters of them singletons. What was sequenced was PBMCs. The receptors originated from a man aged 25 to 40 in good health and CMV-seronegative.

The chain joins TRBV6-5 to TRBJ1-1; D gene uncertain. CDR3 length equals 15 residues. V shed 4 bases and J shed 2 bases, with 14 bases lying between them. CDR1 and CDR2 (germline): MNHEY, SVGAGI. Here the CDR3 DNA reads TGTGCCAGCAGTTCGGAGTCCCTTGGCAACACTGAAGCTTTCTTT. Residues: CASSSESLGNTEAFF.

The V call is TRBV5-1, the J call TRBJ2-7; perhaps TRBD2 as D (5 bases). V lost 3 bases to trimming and J lost 0 bases, with 16 bases between them. The CDR3 consists of 16 residues. CDR1 and CDR2 (germline): SGHRS, YFSETQ. CDR3 sequence reads: CASSSLRTGSSYEQYF. The CDR3 DNA reads as TGCGCCAGCAGCTCACTCCGGACGGGATCCTCCTACGAGCAGTACTTC.

The chain links TRBV5-1 to TRBJ2-5; 8 bases align to TRBD2. This CDR3 has 14 amino acids. Trimming cost V 5 bases and J 1 base; bases outside gene matches: 4. CDR1 is SGHRS, CDR2 YFSETQ, per germline. Here the CDR3 DNA reads TGCGCCAGCAGGCTTACTAGCGGCCAAGAGACCCAGTACTTC. This codes for CASRLTSGQETQYF. The complete variable domain, with remaining parts taken from reference TRBV5-1 and TRBJ2-5, reads KAGVTQTPRYLIKTRGQQVTLSCSPISGHRSVSWYQQTPGQGLQFLFEYFSETQRNKGNFPGRFSGRQFSNSRSEMNVSTLELGDSALYLCASRLTSGQETQYFGPGTRLLVL.

The chain recombines TRBV4-1 with TRBJ2-1; 10 nucleotides agree with TRBD2. V lost 4 bases and J lost 1; bases outside the gene matches: 7. Germline V gene sequence: CDR1 MGHRA, CDR2 YSYEKL. The CDR3 is 17 residues long. The CDR3 DNA reads as TGCGCCAGCAGCCCTGAACTAGCGGGATCATCCTACAATGAGCAGTTCTTC. Its translation is CASSPELAGSSYNEQFF.

This sequence joins TRBV2 and TRBJ2-1; D gene ambiguous. Germline V gene lookup returns CDR1 SNHLY and CDR2 FYNNEI. V was clipped by 8 bases and J by 2 bases, with 10 bases between them. This CDR3 has 13 amino acids. The CDR3 coding sequence is TGTGCCAGCGGCGGCGCCACCTACAATGAGCAGTTCTTC. Its protein is CASGGATYNEQFF. Full variable domain (remainder filled in from reference TRBV2 and TRBJ2-1): EPEVTQTPSHQVTQMGQEVILRCVPISNHLYFYWYRQILGQKVEFLVSFYNNEISEKSEIFDDQFSVERPDGSNFTLKIRSTKLEDSAMYFCASGGATYNEQFFGPGTRLTVL.

V gene TRBV18 combines with J gene TRBJ1-5; D may be TRBD1 (5 bases). V was clipped by 2 bases and J by 5 bases, with 13 bases between them. The CDR3 length is 15 residues. Germline V gene lookup returns CDR1 KGHSH and CDR2 LQKENI. Here the CDR3 reads CASSPNQGWDQPQHF. The CDR3, as DNA: TGTGCCAGCTCACCAAATCAGGGTTGGGATCAGCCCCAGCATTTT.

This chain uses TRBV9 with TRBJ2-3, with 11 bases matching TRBD2. The CDR3 is 14 residues long. Germline V gene sequence: CDR1 SGDLS, CDR2 YYNGEE. The trim removed 8 bases at V and 6 bases at J, leaving 8 bases unmatched. CDR3 protein: CASSLAGGSDTQYF. The CDR3 DNA is TGTGCCAGTTCGCTAGCGGGAGGCTCGGATACGCAGTATTTT.

The chain combines TRBV30 with TRBJ1-2; D is unclear. Trimming took 3 bases from V and 8 from J, leaving 10 bases between them. The germline V gene has CDR1 GTSNPN and CDR2 SVGIG (reference sequence). The CDR3 length is 11 residues. In DNA, the CDR3 is TGTGCCTGGAGCCGGCCGGGAGGCTACACCTTC. Protein sequence: CAWSRPGGYTF.

The CDR3 spells CASSSEGQGHGYTF. For the CDR3, the DNA is TGCGCCAGCAGCTCCGAGGGACAGGGACATGGCTACACCTTC. The gene calls are TRBV5-1 and TRBJ1-2, with 9 bases that match TRBD1. This CDR3 has 14 residues. V shed 3 bases and J 6 bases; nucleotides not matched to a gene: 6. The germline gives CDR1 SGHRS, CDR2 YFSETQ. Full variable domain (outside the CDR3, taken from reference TRBV5-1 and TRBJ1-2): KAGVTQTPRYLIKTRGQQVTLSCSPISGHRSVSWYQQTPGQGLQFLFEYFSETQRNKGNFPGRFSGRQFSNSRSEMNVSTLELGDSALYLCASSSEGQGHGYTFGSGTRLTVV.

The chain uses TRBV30 and TRBJ2-3; D ambiguous. The CDR3 contains 13 residues. CDR1 and CDR2 (germline): GTSNPN, SVGIG (reference sequence). V was trimmed by 0 bases and J by 5 bases, leaving 9 bases between them. The CDR3 sequence is CAWSVLSGDTQYF. CDR3 sequence (DNA): TGTGCCTGGAGTGTACTTTCGGGAGATACGCAGTATTTT.

The J gene is TRBJ2-3, the V gene TRBV19; 9 positions match TRBD2. Germline values: CDR1 LNHDA, CDR2 SQIVND (reference sequence). V was clipped by 3 bases and J by 8 bases; unmatched bases: 9. This CDR3 is built from 15 residues. The CDR3 bases are TGTGCCAGTAGTATTTTTTCAGCGGGAGGCGGTACGCAGTATTTT. Translation: CASSIFSAGGGTQYF.

V usage is TRBV6-6 and J usage is TRBJ1-2; D call uncertain. Per the germline V gene, CDR1 is MNHNY and CDR2 is SVGAGI (reference sequence). Trimming pared 2 bases from V and 4 bases from J, leaving 8 bases between. The CDR3 length is 13 residues. CDR3 DNA sequence: TGTGCCAGCAGTTACGAGGGCACCTATGGCTACACCTTC. Its translation is CASSYEGTYGYTF.

The DNA for the CDR3 is TGTGCCAGCAACAGGGGGAAGTACGAGCAGTACTTC. Translated, it gives CASNRGKYEQYF. The genes are TRBV2 and TRBJ2-7; TRBD1 agrees at 8 bases. The trim removed 7 bases at V and 4 bases at J, leaving 3 bases unmatched. The germline V gene encodes CDR1 SNHLY and CDR2 FYNNEI. The CDR3 runs 12 residues.

The V gene is TRBV10-3, the J gene TRBJ1-5; possible D gene TRBD1, 6 bases. The V end lost 5 bases, the J end lost 4 bases, and 21 bases lay between the germline ends. The CDR3 is made up of 17 amino acids. Germline-derived CDR1 and CDR2 are ENHRY and SYGVKD. The CDR3 sequence is CAISKRYYGTPNQPQHF. CDR3 coding DNA: TGTGCCATCAGTAAGCGCTATTACGGGACACCTAATCAGCCCCAGCATTTT.

This clone was found a few times. The CDR3 nucleotides read TGTGCCAGCCAAGTAGGTCCCGACAGCTCCTACGAGCAGTACTTC. This encodes CASQVGPDSSYEQYF. The chain links TRBV6-5 to TRBJ2-7, with a weak D call TRBD1 (5 bases). This CDR3 is built from 15 residues. Germline V CDR1 and CDR2: MNHEY, SVGAGI. V dropped 8 bases and J dropped 0 bases, with 17 bases sitting between them.

The chain joins TRBV6-4 to TRBJ2-1, with 9 bases lining up with TRBD1. The V gene end was trimmed by 3 bases and the J gene end by 5 bases; junction bases not matched to a gene: 5. The CDR3 runs 15 residues. The germline V gene encodes CDR1 MRHNA and CDR2 SNTAGT. CDR3 amino acids: CASSERDRAHNEQFF. CDR3 in DNA: TGTGCCAGCAGTGAGAGGGACAGGGCCCACAATGAGCAGTTCTTC.

The V and J genes are TRBV6-5 and TRBJ1-1; 8 bases map to TRBD1. This CDR3 is 14 amino acids long. V was clipped by 4 bases and J by 6 bases; unmatched bases: 7. CDR1 and CDR2 (germline): MNHEY, SVGAGI. Written as DNA, the CDR3 is TGTGCCAGCAGTTTCCCAGGGGGCTATGCTGAAGCTTTCTTT. Its protein is CASSFPGGYAEAFF.

This sequence joins TRBV2 and TRBJ2-5, with TRBD2 matching 7 bases. The CDR3 has 15 residues. V dropped 7 bases and J dropped 1; count of bases not matched to a gene: 9. Germline V gene sequence: CDR1 SNHLY, CDR2 FYNNEI. The CDR3 spells CASKGLADIQETQYF. CDR3 coding DNA: TGTGCCAGCAAGGGGCTAGCGGACATCCAAGAGACCCAGTACTTC.

The chain recombines TRBV6-5 with TRBJ1-2, with TRBD1 identical over 7 bases. Germline V lookup: CDR1 MNHEY, CDR2 SVGAGI. J was trimmed by 2 bases and V by 0 bases; bases with no gene match: 3. The CDR3 totals 15 residues. The chain's CDR3 is CASSYSSTGNYGYTF. The CDR3 DNA reads TGTGCCAGCAGTTACTCTTCGACAGGGAACTATGGCTACACCTTC.

This chain connects TRBV28 to TRBJ2-1; TRBD2 matches 12 bases. The germline CDR1 and CDR2 sequences are MDHEN and SYDVKM. This CDR3 contains 17 residues. Losses at the gene ends were 6 bases for V and 7 bases for J; bases not matched to a gene: 13. Here the CDR3 DNA reads TGTGCCAGCAGCTCCCCCTTCCTCGGACTAGCGGGGAATGAGCAGTTCTTC. Protein product: CASSSPFLGLAGNEQFF.

This clone was observed a few times. This chain links TRBV19 with TRBJ1-1; maybe TRBD1 (6 bases). The CDR3 has 13 residues. Germline values: CDR1 LNHDA, CDR2 SQIVND (reference sequence). The V and J ends lost 6 bases and 3 bases respectively, with 11 bases between them. CDR3 residues: CASRRGQYTEAFF. The CDR3 DNA sequence: TGTGCCAGTAGACGCGGACAGTACACTGAAGCTTTCTTT.

Written as DNA, the CDR3 is TGCGCCAGCAGCTTGGGTAGCGGCTACGAGCAGTACTTC. Protein: CASSLGSGYEQYF. The chain is built from TRBV5-1 and TRBJ2-7; D may be TRBD2 (6 bases). The CDR3 runs to 13 residues. Trimming pared 0 bases from V and 3 bases from J, leaving 7 bases between. The germline V gene encodes CDR1 SGHRS and CDR2 YFSETQ.